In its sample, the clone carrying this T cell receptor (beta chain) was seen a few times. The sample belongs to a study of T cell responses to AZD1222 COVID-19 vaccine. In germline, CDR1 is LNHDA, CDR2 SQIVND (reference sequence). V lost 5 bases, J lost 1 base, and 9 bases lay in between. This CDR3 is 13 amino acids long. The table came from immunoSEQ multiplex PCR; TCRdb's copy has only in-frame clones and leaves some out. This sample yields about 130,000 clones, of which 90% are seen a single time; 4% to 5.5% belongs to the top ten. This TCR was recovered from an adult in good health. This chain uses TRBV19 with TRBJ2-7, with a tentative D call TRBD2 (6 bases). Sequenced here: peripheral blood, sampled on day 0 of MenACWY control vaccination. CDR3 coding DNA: TGTGCCAGTAGTTCCGGGAGATCCTACGAGCAGTACTTC. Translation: CASSSGRSYEQYF.